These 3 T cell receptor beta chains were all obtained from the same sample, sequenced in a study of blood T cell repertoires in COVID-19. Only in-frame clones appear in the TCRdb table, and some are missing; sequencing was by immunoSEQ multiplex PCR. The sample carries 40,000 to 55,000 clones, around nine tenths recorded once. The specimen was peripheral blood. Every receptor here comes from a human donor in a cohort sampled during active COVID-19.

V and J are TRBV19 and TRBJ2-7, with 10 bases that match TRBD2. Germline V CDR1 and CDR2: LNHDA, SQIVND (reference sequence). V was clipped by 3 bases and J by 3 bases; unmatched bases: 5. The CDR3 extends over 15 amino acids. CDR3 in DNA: TGTGCCAGTAGTATCAGCGGGGGGGCCATCTACGAGCAGTACTTC. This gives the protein CASSISGGAIYEQYF.

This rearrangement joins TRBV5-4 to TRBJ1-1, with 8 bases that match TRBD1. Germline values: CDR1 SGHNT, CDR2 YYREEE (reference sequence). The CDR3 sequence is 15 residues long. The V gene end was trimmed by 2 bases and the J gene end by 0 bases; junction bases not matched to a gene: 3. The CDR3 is CASSFDRGMNTEAFF. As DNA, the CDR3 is TGTGCCAGCAGCTTCGACAGGGGCATGAACACTGAAGCTTTCTTT.

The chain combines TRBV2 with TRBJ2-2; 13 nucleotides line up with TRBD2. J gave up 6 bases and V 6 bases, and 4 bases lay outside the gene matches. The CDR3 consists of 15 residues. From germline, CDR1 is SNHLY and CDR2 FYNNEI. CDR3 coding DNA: TGTGCCAGCAGGTTCGGGACTAGCGGGGCCGGGGAGCTGTTTTTT. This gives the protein CASRFGTSGAGELFF.